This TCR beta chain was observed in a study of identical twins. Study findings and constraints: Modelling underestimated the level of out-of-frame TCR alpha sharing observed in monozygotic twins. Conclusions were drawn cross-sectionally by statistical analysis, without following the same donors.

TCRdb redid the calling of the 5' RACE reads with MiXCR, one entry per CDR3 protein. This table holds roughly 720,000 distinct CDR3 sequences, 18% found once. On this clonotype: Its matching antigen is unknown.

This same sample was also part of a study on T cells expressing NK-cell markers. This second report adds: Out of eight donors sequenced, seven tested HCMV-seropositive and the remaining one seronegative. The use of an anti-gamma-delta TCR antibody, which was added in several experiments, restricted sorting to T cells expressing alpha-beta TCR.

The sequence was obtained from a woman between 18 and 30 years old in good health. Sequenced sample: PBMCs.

In DNA form, the CDR3 reads TGTGCCGGAGTGGACAGTGGGAACACTGAAGCTTTCTTT. Its protein is CAGVDSGNTEAFF. The chain carries TRBV12-3 or TRBV12-4 and TRBJ1-1, with TRBD1 as a possible D gene (6 bases). The CDR3 length is 13 residues. Trimming took off 11 bases at V and 1 base at J, with 14 bases between the two ends.